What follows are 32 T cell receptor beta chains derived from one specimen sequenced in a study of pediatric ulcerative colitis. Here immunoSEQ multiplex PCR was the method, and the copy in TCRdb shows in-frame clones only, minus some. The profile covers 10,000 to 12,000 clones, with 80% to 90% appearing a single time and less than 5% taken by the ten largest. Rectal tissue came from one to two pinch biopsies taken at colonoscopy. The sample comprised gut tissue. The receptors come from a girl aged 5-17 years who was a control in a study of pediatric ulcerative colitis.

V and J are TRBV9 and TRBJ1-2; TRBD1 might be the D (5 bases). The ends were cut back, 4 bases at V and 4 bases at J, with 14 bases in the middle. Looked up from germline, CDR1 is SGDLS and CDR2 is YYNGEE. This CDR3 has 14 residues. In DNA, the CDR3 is TGTGCCAGCAGCCCCCCCCCAGGGTCCTATGGCTACACCTTC. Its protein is CASSPPPGSYGYTF.

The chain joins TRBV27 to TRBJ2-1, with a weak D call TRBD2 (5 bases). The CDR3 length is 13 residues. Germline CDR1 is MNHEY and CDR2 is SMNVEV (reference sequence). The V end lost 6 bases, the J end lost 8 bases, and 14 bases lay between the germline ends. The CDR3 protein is CASSGLDGYEQFF. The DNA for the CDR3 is TGTGCCAGCAGCGGACTTGACGGCTATGAGCAGTTCTTC.

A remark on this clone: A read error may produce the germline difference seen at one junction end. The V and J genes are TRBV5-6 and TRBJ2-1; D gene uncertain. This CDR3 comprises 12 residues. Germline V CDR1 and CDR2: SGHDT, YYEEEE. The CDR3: CASSLGRYEQFF. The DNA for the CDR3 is TGTGCCAGCAGTTTGGGCCGATATGAGCAGTTCTTC.

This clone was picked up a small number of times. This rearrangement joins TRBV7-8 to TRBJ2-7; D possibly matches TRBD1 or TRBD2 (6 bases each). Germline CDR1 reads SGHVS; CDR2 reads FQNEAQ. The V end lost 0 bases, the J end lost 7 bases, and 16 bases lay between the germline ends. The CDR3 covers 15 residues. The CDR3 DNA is TGTGCCAGCAGCTTAGCGAACCCGGGGGCTGGAGAGCAGTACTTC. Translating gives CASSLANPGAGEQYF.

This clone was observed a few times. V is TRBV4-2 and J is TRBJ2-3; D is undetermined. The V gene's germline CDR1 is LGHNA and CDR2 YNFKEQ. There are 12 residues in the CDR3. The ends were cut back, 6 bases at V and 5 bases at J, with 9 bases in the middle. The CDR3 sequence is CASSHLGDTQYF. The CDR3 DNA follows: TGTGCCAGCAGTCATTTGGGAGATACGCAGTATTTT.

The CDR3 nucleotides read TGTGCCAGCTCACCAGGACAAGATAATGGCTACACCTTC. Protein: CASSPGQDNGYTF. The chain recombines TRBV18 with TRBJ1-2; tentatively, D is TRBD1 (5 bases). Germline V CDR1 and CDR2: KGHSH, LQKENI. With 2 bases removed from V and 6 bases from J, the gap between germline ends came to 10 bases. The CDR3 is 13 amino acids.

CDR3 in amino acids: CASSFLAGRYNEQFF. The CDR3 coding sequence is TGTGCCAGCAGCTTTCTAGCGGGGAGATACAATGAGCAGTTCTTC. The chain employs TRBV7-2 and TRBJ2-1; TRBD2 matches at 9 bases. The CDR3 is 15 residues long. V gave up 3 bases and J gave up 4 bases; unmatched junction bases: 4. Germline V gene data show CDR1 as SGHTA and CDR2 as FQGNSA.

Here the CDR3 reads CASSTINEQFF. Here the CDR3 DNA reads TGTGCCAGCAGCACCATCAATGAGCAGTTCTTC. The V gene is TRBV5-4, the J gene TRBJ2-1; D is unclear. The CDR3 sequence is 11 residues long. CDR1 is SGHNT and CDR2 is YYREEE in the germline V gene (reference sequence). With 4 bases removed from V and 6 bases from J, the gap between germline ends came to 5 bases. Based on the CDR3 plus reference TRBV5-4 and TRBJ2-1, the full variable domain is ETGVTQSPTHLIKTRGQQVTLRCSSQSGHNTVSWYQQALGQGPQFIFQYYREEENGRGNFPPRFSGLQFPNYSSELNVNALELDDSALYLCASSTINEQFFGPGTRLTVL.

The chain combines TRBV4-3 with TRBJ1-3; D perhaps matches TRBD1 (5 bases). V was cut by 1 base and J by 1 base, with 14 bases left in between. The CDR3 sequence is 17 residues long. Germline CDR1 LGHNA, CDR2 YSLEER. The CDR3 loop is CASSQVLAGISGNTIYF. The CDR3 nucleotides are TGCGCCAGCAGCCAAGTTTTGGCAGGGATTTCTGGAAACACCATATATTTT.

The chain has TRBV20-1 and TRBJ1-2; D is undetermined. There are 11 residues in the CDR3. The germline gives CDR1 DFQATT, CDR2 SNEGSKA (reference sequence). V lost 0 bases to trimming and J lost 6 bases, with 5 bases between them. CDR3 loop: CSARDQNGYTF. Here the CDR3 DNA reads TGCAGTGCTAGAGATCAAAATGGCTACACCTTC.

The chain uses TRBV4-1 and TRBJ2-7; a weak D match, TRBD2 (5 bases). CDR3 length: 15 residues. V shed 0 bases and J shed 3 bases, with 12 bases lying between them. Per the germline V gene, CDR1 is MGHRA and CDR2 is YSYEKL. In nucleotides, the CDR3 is TGCGCCAGCAGCCAAGAGTTGAGGGTCTACTACGAGCAGTACTTC. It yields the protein CASSQELRVYYEQYF.

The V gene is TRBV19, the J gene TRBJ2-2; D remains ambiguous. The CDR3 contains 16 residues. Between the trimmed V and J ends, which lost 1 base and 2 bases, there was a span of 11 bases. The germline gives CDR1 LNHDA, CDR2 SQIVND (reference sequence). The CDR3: CASSIGWSVNTGELFF. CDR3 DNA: TGTGCCAGTAGTATAGGATGGTCGGTAAACACCGGGGAGCTGTTTTTT.

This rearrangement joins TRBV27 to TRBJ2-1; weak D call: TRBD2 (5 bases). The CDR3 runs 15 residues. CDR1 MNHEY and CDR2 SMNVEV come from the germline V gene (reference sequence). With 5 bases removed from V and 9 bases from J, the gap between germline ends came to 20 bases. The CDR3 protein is CASSPSRTPASEQFF. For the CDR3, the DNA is TGTGCCAGCAGTCCAAGTCGGACTCCCGCAAGTGAGCAGTTCTTC.

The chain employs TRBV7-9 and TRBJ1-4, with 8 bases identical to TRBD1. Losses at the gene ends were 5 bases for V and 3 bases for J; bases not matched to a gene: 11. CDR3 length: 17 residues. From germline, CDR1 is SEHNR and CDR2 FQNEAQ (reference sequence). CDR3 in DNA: TGTGCCAGCAGCGCACCGGACAGGGAAGGGGCTAATGAAAAACTGTTTTTT. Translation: CASSAPDREGANEKLFF.

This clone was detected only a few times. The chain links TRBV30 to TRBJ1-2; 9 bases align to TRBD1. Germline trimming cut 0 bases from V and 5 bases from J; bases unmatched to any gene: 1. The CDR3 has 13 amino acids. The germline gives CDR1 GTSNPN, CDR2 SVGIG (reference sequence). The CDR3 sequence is CAWSVQGAYGYTF. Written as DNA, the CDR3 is TGTGCCTGGAGTGTACAGGGGGCGTATGGCTACACCTTC.

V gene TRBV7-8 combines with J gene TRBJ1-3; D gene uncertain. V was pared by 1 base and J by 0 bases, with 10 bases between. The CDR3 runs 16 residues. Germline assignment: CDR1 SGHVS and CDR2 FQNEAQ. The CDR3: CASSLGWGLSGNTIYF. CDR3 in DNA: TGTGCCAGCAGCTTAGGGTGGGGTCTCTCTGGAAACACCATATATTTT.

The CDR3, as DNA: TGTGCCAGCTCACCAAAAAGGTCTCAGGGCCTCAATGAAAAACTGTTTTTT. Translating it yields CASSPKRSQGLNEKLFF. This chain connects TRBV18 to TRBJ1-4; a possible D gene is TRBD1 (5 bases). This CDR3 has 17 amino acids. The germline V gene has CDR1 KGHSH and CDR2 LQKENI. V was pared by 2 bases and J by 5 bases, with 18 bases between.

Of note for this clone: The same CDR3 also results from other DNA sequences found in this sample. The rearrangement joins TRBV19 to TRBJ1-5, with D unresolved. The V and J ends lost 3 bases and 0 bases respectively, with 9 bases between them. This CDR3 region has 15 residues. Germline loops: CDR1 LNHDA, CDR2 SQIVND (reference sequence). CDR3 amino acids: CASSIGGYSNQPQHF. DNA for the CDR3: TGTGCCAGTAGTATTGGCGGTTATAGCAATCAGCCCCAGCATTTT.

The CDR3 loop is CASSPGALVRSNQPQHF. Written as DNA, the CDR3 is TGTGCCAGTAGTCCCGGAGCCTTAGTGAGAAGCAATCAGCCCCAGCATTTT. The chain joins TRBV19 to TRBJ1-5; D not resolved. The germline V gene encodes CDR1 LNHDA and CDR2 SQIVND (reference sequence). The CDR3 consists of 17 residues. Trimming cost V 5 bases and J 1 base, with 18 bases left between them.

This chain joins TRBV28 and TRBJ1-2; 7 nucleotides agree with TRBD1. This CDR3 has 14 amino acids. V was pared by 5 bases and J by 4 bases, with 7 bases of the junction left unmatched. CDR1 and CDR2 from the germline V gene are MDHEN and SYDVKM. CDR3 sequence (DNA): TGTGCCAGCAGTCCCCGGGACAGCTTCTATGGCTACACCTTC. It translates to CASSPRDSFYGYTF.

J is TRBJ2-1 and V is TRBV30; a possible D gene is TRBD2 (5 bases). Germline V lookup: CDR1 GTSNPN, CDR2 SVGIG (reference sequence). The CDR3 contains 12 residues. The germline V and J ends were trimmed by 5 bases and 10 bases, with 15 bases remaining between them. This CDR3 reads CAWAPAGREQFF. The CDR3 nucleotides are TGTGCCTGGGCCCCCGCGGGCAGAGAGCAGTTCTTC. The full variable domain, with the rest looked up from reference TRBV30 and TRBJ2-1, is SQTIHQWPATLVQPVGSPLSLECTVEGTSNPNLYWYRQAAGRGLQLLFYSVGIGQISSEVPQNLSASRPQDRQFILSSKKLLLSDSGFYLCAWAPAGREQFFGPGTRLTVL.

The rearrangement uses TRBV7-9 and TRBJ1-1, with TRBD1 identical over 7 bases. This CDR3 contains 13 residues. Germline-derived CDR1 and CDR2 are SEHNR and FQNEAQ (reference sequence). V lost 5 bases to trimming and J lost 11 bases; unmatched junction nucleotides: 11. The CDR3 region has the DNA TGTGCCAGCAGCGAGAAGACAGGGCAGAACGCTTTCTTT. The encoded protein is CASSEKTGQNAFF. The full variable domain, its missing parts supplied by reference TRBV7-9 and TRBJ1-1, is DTGVSQNPRHKITKRGQNVTFRCDPISEHNRLYWYRQTLGQGPEFLTYFQNEAQLEKSRLLSDRFSAERPKGSFSTLEIQRTEQGDSAMYLCASSEKTGQNAFFGQGTRLTVV.

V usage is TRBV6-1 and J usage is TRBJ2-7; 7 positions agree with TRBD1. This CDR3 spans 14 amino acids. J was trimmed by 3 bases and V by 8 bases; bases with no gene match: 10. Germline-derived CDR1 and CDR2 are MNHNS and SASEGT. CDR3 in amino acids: CASGKPTGSYEQYF. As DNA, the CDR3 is TGTGCCAGCGGTAAACCGACAGGGAGCTACGAGCAGTACTTC.

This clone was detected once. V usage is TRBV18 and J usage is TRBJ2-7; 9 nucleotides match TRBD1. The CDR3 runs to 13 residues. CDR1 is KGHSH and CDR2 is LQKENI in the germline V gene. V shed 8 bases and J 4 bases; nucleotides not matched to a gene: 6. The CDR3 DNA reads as TGTGCCAGCAGACAGGGGGTAGGATACGAGCAGTACTTC. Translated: CASRQGVGYEQYF.

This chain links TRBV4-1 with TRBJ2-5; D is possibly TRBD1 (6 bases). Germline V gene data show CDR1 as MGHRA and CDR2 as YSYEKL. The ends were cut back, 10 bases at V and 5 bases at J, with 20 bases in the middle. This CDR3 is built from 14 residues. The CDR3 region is CATAVKGDGETQYF. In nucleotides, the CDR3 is TGCGCCACAGCTGTAAAGGGGGACGGGGAGACCCAGTACTTC.

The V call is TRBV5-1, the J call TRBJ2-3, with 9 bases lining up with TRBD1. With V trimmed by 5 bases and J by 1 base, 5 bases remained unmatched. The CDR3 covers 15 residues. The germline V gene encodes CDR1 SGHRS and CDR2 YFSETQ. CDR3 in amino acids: CASRLRDRGTDTQYF. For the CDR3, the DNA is TGCGCCAGCAGACTCCGGGACAGGGGCACAGATACGCAGTATTTT.

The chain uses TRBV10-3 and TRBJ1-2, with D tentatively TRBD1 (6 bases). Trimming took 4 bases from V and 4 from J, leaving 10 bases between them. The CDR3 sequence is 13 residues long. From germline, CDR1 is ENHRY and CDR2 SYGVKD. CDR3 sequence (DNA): TGTGCCATCAGTGTGGACAGCCGCTATGGCTACACCTTC. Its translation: CAISVDSRYGYTF.

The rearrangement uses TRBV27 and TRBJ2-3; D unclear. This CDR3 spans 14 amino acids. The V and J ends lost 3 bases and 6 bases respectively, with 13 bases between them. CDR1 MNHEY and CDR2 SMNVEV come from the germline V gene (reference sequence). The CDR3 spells CASSLPSPEDTQYF. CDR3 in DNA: TGTGCCAGCAGTTTGCCGAGCCCGGAGGATACGCAGTATTTT.

The CDR3 DNA follows: TGTGCCAGCAGTTACCCACCCGGGACAGAGAACTACGAGCAGTACTTC. As protein: CASSYPPGTENYEQYF. V and J are TRBV6-5 and TRBJ2-7, with TRBD1 identical over 7 bases. Germline lookup yields CDR1 MNHEY and CDR2 SVGAGI. Unmatched junction bases numbered 10, after V lost 2 bases and J lost 3 bases. The CDR3 extends over 16 amino acids.

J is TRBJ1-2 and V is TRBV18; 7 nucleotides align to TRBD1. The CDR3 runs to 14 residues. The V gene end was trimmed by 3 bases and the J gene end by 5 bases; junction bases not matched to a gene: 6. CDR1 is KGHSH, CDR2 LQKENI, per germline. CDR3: CASSPGQDLYGYTF. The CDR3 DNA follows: TGTGCCAGCTCACCCGGACAGGATCTATATGGCTACACCTTC.

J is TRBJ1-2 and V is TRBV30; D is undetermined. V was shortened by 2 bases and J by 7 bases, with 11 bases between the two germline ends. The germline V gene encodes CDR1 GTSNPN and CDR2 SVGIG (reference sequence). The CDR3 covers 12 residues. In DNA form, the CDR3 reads TGTGCCTGGAGTTACGGGAGCGGTGGCTACACCTTC. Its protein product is CAWSYGSGGYTF.

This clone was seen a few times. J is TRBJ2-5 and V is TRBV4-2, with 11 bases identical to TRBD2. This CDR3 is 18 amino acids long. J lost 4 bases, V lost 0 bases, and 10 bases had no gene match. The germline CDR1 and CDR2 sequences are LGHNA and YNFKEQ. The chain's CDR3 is CASSQESPTSGRRETQYF. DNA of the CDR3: TGTGCCAGCAGCCAAGAATCCCCAACTAGCGGGAGAAGAGAGACCCAGTACTTC.